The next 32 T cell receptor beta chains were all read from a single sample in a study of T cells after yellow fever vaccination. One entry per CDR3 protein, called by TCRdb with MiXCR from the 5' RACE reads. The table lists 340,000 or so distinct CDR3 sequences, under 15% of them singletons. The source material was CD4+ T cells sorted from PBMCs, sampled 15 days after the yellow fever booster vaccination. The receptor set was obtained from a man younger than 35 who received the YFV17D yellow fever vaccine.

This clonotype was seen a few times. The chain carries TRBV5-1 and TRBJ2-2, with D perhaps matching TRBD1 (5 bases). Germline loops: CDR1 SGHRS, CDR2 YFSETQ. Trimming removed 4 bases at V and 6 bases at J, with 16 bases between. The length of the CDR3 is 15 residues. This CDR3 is CASSPGATTPGELFF. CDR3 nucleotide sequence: TGCGCCAGCAGCCCTGGGGCCACCACCCCCGGGGAGCTGTTTTTT.

The CDR3 region is CSASPGQGYAYEQYF. In nucleotides, the CDR3 is TGCAGTGCGTCCCCGGGACAGGGTTATGCCTACGAGCAGTACTTC. The V call is TRBV20-1, the J call TRBJ2-7, with 9 bases matching TRBD1. CDR3 length: 15 residues. With V trimmed by 6 bases and J by 2 bases, 11 bases remained unmatched. The germline V gene has CDR1 DFQATT and CDR2 SNEGSKA (reference sequence).

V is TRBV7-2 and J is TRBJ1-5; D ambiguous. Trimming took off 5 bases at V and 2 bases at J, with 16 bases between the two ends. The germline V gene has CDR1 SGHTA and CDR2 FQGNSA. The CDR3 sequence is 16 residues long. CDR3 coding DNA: TGTGCCAGCAGCCCACTCACCGGGTTTCGCAATCAGCCCCAGCATTTT. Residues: CASSPLTGFRNQPQHF.

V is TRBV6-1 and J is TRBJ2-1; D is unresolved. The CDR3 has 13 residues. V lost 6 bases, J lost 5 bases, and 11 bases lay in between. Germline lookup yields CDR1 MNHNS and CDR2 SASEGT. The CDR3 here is CASSMGLNNEQFF. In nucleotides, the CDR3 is TGTGCCAGCAGCATGGGCCTTAACAATGAGCAGTTCTTC.

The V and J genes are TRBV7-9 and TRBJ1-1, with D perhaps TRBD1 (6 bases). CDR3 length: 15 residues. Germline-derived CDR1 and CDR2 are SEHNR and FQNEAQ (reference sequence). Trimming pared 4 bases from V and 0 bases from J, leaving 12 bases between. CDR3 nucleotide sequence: TGTGCCAGCAGCTCAAGACAGGATTTGAACACTGAAGCTTTCTTT. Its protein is CASSSRQDLNTEAFF.

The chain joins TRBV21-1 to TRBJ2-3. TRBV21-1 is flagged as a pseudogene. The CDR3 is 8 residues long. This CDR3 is CARSTQYF. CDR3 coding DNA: TGTGCCAGGAGTACGCAGTATTTT.

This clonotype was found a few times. The CDR3 DNA follows: TGTGCCACCAGCCAGTGGAATGAGCAGTTCTTC. This encodes CATSQWNEQFF. The chain combines TRBV24-1 with TRBJ2-1; D call uncertain. Germline V CDR1 and CDR2: KGHDR, SFDVKD. The CDR3 is 11 residues long. Trimming removed 7 bases from V and 7 bases from J, with 7 bases in between.

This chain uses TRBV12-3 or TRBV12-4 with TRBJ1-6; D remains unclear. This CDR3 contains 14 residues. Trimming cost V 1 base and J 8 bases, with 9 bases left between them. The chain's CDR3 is CASSLGGDHSPLHF. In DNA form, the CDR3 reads TGTGCCAGCAGTTTAGGGGGAGATCATTCACCCCTCCACTTT.

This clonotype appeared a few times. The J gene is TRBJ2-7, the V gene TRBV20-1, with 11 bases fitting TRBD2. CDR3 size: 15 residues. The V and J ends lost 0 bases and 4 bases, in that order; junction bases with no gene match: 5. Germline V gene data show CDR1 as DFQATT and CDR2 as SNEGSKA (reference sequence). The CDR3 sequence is CSARDLLAGEYEQYV. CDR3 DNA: TGCAGTGCTAGAGATCTACTAGCGGGGGAATACGAGCAGTACGTC.

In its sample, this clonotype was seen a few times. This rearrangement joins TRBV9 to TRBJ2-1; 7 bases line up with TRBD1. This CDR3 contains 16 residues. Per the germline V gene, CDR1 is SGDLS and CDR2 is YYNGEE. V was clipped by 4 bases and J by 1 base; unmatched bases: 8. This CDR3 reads CASSPRGGPSYNEQFF. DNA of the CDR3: TGTGCCAGCAGCCCGAGAGGGGGCCCATCCTACAATGAGCAGTTCTTC.

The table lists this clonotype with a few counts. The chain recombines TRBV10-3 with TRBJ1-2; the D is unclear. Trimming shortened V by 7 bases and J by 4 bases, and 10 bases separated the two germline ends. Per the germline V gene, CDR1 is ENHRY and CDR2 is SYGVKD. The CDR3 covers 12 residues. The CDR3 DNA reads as TGTGCCATCACCCCCAGTGGCTATGGCTACACCTTC. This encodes CAITPSGYGYTF.

The CDR3 loop is CASSFRQVEAFF. In DNA form, the CDR3 reads TGTGCCAGCAGCTTCAGACAGGTTGAAGCTTTCTTT. The chain carries TRBV13 and TRBJ1-1, with D possibly TRBD1 on 6 matching bases. Trimming removed 3 bases from V and 7 bases from J, with 9 bases in between. Germline-derived CDR1 and CDR2 are PRHDT and FYEKMQ (reference sequence). This CDR3 is 12 amino acids long.

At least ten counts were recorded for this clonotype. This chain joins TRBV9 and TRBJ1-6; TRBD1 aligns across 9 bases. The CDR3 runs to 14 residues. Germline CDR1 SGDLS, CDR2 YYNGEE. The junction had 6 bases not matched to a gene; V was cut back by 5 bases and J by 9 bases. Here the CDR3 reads CASSTGTGSSPLHF. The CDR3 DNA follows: TGTGCCAGCAGTACAGGGACAGGGAGTTCACCCCTCCACTTT.

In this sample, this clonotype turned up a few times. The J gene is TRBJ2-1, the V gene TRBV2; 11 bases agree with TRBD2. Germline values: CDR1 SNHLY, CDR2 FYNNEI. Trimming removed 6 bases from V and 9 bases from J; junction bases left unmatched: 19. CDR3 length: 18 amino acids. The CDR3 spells CASSWISGGDSGGLEQFF. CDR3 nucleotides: TGTGCCAGCAGCTGGATTAGCGGGGGGGACTCGGGAGGGCTTGAGCAGTTCTTC.

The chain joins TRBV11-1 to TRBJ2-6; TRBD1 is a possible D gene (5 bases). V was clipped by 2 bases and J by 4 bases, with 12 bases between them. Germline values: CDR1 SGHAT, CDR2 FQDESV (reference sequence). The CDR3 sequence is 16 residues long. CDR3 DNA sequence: TGTGCCAGCAGCTTACAGGGTAATATCGGGGCCAACGTCCTGACTTTC. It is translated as CASSLQGNIGANVLTF.

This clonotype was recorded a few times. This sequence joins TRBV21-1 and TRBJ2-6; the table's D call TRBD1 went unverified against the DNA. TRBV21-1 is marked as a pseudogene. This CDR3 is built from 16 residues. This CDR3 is CASSKVEGDGANVLTF. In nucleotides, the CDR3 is TGTGCCAGCAGCAAAGTCGAGGGGGACGGGGCCAACGTCCTGACTTTC.

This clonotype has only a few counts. The CDR3 DNA reads TGTGCCAGCAGCGACCAACCGACACGAGGAGGCTACACCTTC. Amino acid sequence: CASSDQPTRGGYTF. The J gene is TRBJ1-2, the V gene TRBV9, with no clear D. The ends were cut back, 3 bases at V and 8 bases at J, with 17 bases in the middle. The CDR3 length is 14 residues. Looked up from germline, CDR1 is SGDLS and CDR2 is YYNGEE.

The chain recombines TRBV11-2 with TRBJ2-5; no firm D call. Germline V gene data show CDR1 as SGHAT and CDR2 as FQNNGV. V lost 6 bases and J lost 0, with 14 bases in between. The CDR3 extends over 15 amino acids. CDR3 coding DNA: TGTGCCAGCAGGAAACTGGACCGAGACCAAGAGACCCAGTACTTC. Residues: CASRKLDRDQETQYF.

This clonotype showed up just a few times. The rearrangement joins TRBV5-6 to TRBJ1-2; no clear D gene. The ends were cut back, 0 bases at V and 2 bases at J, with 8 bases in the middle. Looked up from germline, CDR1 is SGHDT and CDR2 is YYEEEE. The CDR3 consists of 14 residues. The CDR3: CASSLVGRNYGYTF. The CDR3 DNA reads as TGTGCCAGCAGCTTGGTAGGTAGGAACTATGGCTACACCTTC.

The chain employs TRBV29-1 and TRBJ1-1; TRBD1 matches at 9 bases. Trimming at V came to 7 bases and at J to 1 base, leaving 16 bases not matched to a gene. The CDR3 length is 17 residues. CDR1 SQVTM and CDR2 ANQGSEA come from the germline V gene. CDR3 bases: TGCAGCGCTGAGGGCCGGGACAGGGTACATGCGAACACTGAAGCTTTCTTT. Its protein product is CSAEGRDRVHANTEAFF.

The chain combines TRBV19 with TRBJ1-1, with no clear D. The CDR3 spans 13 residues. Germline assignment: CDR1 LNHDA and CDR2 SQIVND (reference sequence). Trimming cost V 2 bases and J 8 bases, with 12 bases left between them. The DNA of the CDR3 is TGTGCCAGTAGTATAATCCTACGTGGAGAAGCTTTCTTT. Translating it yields CASSIILRGEAFF.

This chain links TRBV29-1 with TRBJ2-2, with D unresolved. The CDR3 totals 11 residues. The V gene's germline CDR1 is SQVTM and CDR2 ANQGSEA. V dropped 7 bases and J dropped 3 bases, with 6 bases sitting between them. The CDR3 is CSGRDTGELFF. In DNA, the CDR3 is TGCAGCGGACGGGACACCGGGGAGCTGTTTTTT.

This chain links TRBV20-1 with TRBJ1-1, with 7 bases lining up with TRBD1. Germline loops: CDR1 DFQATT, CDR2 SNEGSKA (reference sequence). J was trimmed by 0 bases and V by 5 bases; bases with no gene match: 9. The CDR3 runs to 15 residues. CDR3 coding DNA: TGCAGTGCTCCTTCGGCGGGGACAGTGAACACTGAAGCTTTCTTT. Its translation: CSAPSAGTVNTEAFF.

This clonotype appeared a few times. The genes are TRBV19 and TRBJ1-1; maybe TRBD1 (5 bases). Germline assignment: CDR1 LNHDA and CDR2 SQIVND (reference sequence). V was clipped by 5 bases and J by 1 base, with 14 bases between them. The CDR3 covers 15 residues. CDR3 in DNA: TGTGCCAGTAGTCCTATGGGGCAGGCGAACACTGAAGCTTTCTTT. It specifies CASSPMGQANTEAFF.

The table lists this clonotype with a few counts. The CDR3 nucleotides read TGTGCCAGCAGGCCCGGGAGGGGGGGGCGCATAAGCTATGGCTACACCTTC. Translating gives CASRPGRGGRISYGYTF. The J gene is TRBJ1-2, the V gene TRBV11-2; the D gene is possibly TRBD1 (6 bases). V gave up 6 bases and J gave up 4 bases, with 24 bases separating them. CDR3 length: 17 amino acids. CDR1 is SGHAT and CDR2 is FQNNGV in the germline V gene.

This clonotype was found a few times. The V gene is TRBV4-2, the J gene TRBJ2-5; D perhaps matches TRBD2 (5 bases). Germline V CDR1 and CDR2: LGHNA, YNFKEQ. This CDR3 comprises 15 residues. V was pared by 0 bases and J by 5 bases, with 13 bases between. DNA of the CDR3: TGTGCCAGCAGCCAAGATGCTAGCTTGGGTGAGACCCAGTACTTC. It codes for CASSQDASLGETQYF.

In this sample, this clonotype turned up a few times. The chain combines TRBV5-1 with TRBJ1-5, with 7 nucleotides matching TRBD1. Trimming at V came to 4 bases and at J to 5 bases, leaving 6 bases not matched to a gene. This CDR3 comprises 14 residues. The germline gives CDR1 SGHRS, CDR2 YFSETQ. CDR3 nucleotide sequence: TGCGCCAGCAGCCAACCGGGACAGCATCAGCCCCAGCATTTT. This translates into CASSQPGQHQPQHF. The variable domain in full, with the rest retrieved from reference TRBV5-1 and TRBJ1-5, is KAGVTQTPRYLIKTRGQQVTLSCSPISGHRSVSWYQQTPGQGLQFLFEYFSETQRNKGNFPGRFSGRQFSNSRSEMNVSTLELGDSALYLCASSQPGQHQPQHFGDGTRLSIL.

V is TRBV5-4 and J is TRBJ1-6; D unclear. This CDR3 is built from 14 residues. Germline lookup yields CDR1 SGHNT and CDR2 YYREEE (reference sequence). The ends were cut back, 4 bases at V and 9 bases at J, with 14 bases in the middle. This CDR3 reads CASSPNTGSSPLHF. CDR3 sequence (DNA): TGTGCCAGCAGCCCGAATACGGGGAGTTCACCCCTCCACTTT.

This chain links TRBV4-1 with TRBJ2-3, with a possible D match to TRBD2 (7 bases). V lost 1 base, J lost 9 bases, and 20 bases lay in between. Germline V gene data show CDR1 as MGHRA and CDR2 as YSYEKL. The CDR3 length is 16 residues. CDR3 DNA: TGCGCCAGCAGCCAAGCCGAGGCGGGGGCCGCGGGGACGCAGTATTTT. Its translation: CASSQAEAGAAGTQYF.

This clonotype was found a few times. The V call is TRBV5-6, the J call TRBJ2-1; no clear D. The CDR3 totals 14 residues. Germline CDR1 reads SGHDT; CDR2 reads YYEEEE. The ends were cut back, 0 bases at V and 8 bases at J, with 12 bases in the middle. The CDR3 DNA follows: TGTGCCAGCAGCTTGGGCTCGACGGGCGATGAGCAGTTCTTC. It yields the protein CASSLGSTGDEQFF.

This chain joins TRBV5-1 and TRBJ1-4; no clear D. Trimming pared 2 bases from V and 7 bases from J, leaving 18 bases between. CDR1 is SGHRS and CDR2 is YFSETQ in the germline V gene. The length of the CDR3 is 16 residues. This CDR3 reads CASSLSSRRSGEKLFF. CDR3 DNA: TGCGCCAGCAGCTTATCGTCCAGGCGCAGTGGTGAAAAACTGTTTTTT.

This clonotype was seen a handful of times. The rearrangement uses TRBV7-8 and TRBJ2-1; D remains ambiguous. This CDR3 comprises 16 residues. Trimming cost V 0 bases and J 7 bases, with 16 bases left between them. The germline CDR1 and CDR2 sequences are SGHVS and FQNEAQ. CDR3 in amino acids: CASSLAAGRVGNEQFF. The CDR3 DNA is TGTGCCAGCAGCTTAGCGGCAGGTCGGGTGGGGAATGAGCAGTTCTTC.